The clone carrying this T cell receptor beta chain appeared once. What it recognizes is unknown. Libraries were prepared by immunoSEQ multiplex PCR; TCRdb keeps only in-frame clonotypes and omits some of them. The sample comprises 30,000 to 35,000 clones, around 75% of which are singletons, and under 8% rests with the top ten. This entry comes from a study of vaccination effects on CD4 cells after COVID-19. In germline, CDR1 is MNHEY, CDR2 SMNVEV (reference sequence). The CDR3 consists of 14 residues. V was pared by 6 bases and J by 12 bases, with 18 bases between. The authors isolated CD4+ T cells after nine to eleven days of culture. Infection dated between March and December 2020, before the Alpha, Beta and Delta variants reached the United States. Two-dose BNT162b2 or mRNA-1273 vaccination was given to participants. Cultures received IL-2 medium that replaced half the medium on days 3 and 7.

The gene calls are TRBV27 and TRBJ1-6; the D gene is possibly TRBD1 (5 bases). This material consisted of CD4+ T cells from PBMCs cultured without peptide, taken after COVID-19 vaccination. The sequence was collected from a human donor who had a prior SARS-CoV-2 infection. The CDR3 DNA sequence: TGTGCCAGCAGCCCGCTCCGGGACGGGGGACCCCTCCACTTT. It codes for CASSPLRDGGPLHF.